This T cell receptor (beta chain) was observed in a study of blood T cell repertoires in COVID-19. Study context: The samples span acute and convalescent COVID-19 from the United States, Italy and Spain. From T cells, B-cell-depleted T cells, or PBMCs came the material, which was cDNA or gDNA.

Original handling: Nucleated cell number was recorded as an estimate derived from reference gene primer amplification. The repertoire was sequenced with immunoSEQ multiplex PCR; TCRdb's copy has only in-frame clones and lacks some. For V, J and clone size, that table is used; D and trimming come from the DNA. The sample yields about 170,000 clones, around four fifths seen once. The CDR3 spans 15 residues. Germline CDR1 MDHEN, CDR2 SYDVKM. The V and J ends lost 4 bases and 4 bases respectively, with 16 bases between them. What was sequenced was peripheral blood. The receptor was isolated from a woman older than 75 with acute or convalescent COVID-19. The gene calls are TRBV28 and TRBJ1-2; D is uncertain. CDR3 in amino acids: CASSSPLTQVYGYTF. The CDR3, as DNA: TGTGCCAGCAGTTCCCCATTGACACAAGTCTATGGCTACACCTTC.